One sample yielded the 8 T cell receptor beta chains listed below, sequenced in a study of post-analysis software for immune sequencing data. The TCR beta cDNA libraries carried unique molecular identifiers. From the PCR reads, TCRdb called clonotypes with MiXCR, one entry per CDR3 protein. This table has 250,000 to 300,000 distinct CDR3 sequences, approximately 34% appearing once. These receptors' targets are unknown. Study-level results: Among roughly five TRBV segments more frequent in patients than controls were TRBV5-6, TRBV5-1 and TRBV20-1.

The sequencing sample was made of blood. These receptors came from a girl between 5 and 17 years old with multiple sclerosis.

This clonotype has ten or more counts. V gene TRBV3-1 combines with J gene TRBJ2-5, with 14 bases that match TRBD2. The CDR3 runs to 17 residues. V lost 5 bases and J lost 4; bases outside the gene matches: 9. From germline, CDR1 is LGHDT and CDR2 YNNKEL (reference sequence). The CDR3 region is CASSSFGLAGGRETQYF. CDR3 DNA: TGTGCCAGCAGCTCCTTCGGACTAGCGGGGGGACGAGAGACCCAGTACTTC.

This clonotype showed up many times. The genes are TRBV12-3 or TRBV12-4 and TRBJ1-6; the match to TRBD1 covers 10 bases. This CDR3 region has 15 residues. V lost 6 bases, J lost 7 bases, and 6 bases stayed unmatched. DNA for the CDR3: TGTGCCAGCAGCCCTAGACAGGGGGCAAATTCACCCCTCCACTTT. Its translation is CASSPRQGANSPLHF.

The rearrangement joins TRBV28 to TRBJ2-5, with 9 bases that match TRBD1. The V and J ends lost 2 bases and 11 bases, in that order; junction bases with no gene match: 18. There are 17 residues in the CDR3. CDR1 and CDR2 from the germline V gene are MDHEN and SYDVKM. CDR3 loop: CASSLGATGTGQLEQYF. The CDR3 region has the DNA TGTGCCAGCAGTTTAGGCGCAACCGGGACAGGGCAGTTAGAGCAGTACTTC.

This chain uses TRBV6-5 with TRBJ1-1; D is perhaps TRBD1 (5 bases). The CDR3 runs 15 residues. V shed 2 bases and J shed 3 bases, with 13 bases lying between them. Germline V gene data show CDR1 as MNHEY and CDR2 as SVGAGI. The CDR3 here is CASSYPDQGYTEAFF. CDR3 in DNA: TGTGCCAGCAGTTACCCCGACCAGGGATACACTGAAGCTTTCTTT.

This clonotype was seen a few times. The V and J genes are TRBV7-2 and TRBJ2-2, with D possibly being TRBD2 (6 bases). With 0 bases removed from V and 1 base from J, the gap between germline ends came to 15 bases. The CDR3 sequence is 18 residues long. The V gene's germline CDR1 is SGHTA and CDR2 FQGNSA. The CDR3 DNA reads as TGTGCCAGCAGCTTAGCCCGGTTCTGGCGGGAGAACACCGGGGAGCTGTTTTTT. Its translation: CASSLARFWRENTGELFF.

V and J are TRBV20-1 and TRBJ1-5, with D hard to call. The CDR3 runs 14 residues. The germline V gene has CDR1 DFQATT and CDR2 SNEGSKA (reference sequence). V lost 3 bases, J lost 2 bases, and 11 bases lay in between. The chain's CDR3 is CSARILRGNQPQHF. In DNA form, the CDR3 reads TGCAGTGCTAGGATCCTCCGTGGCAATCAGCCCCAGCATTTT.

This clonotype was counted a single time. The V and J genes are TRBV6-5 and TRBJ2-7, with D perhaps TRBD2 (5 bases). The CDR3 contains 14 residues. In germline, CDR1 is MNHEY, CDR2 SVGAGI. Trimming took off 5 bases at V and 1 base at J, with 12 bases between the two ends. The CDR3 nucleotides are TGTGCCAGCAGTCGGACTCCTCGGTCCTACGAGCAGTACTTC. Amino acids: CASSRTPRSYEQYF.

This clonotype was recorded once. This chain links TRBV29-1 with TRBJ2-1, with 10 bases lining up with TRBD1. Per germline, CDR1 SQVTM and CDR2 ANQGSEA. Trimming at V came to 6 bases and at J to 3 bases, leaving 5 bases not matched to a gene. The CDR3 spans 14 residues. The CDR3 DNA reads as TGCAGCGTGGGGACAGGGGCCTTCTACAATGAGCAGTTCTTC. Translating it yields CSVGTGAFYNEQFF.